This T cell receptor (beta chain) was sequenced in a study of radiotherapy plus CTLA-4 blockade in lung cancer. General study points: TCR clones from tumors expanded in blood after radiotherapy plus ipilimumab.

CDR3 length equals 13 residues. V lost 4 bases, J lost 5 bases, and 4 bases stayed unmatched. Germline assignment: CDR1 SGDLS and CDR2 YYNGEE. Data came from immunoSEQ multiplex PCR; TCRdb stores just in-frame clones and leaves some out. The table shows 50,000 to 85,000 clones, with approximately 83% occurring only once. Regarding this clone: Its antigen is not known.

Sequencing was performed on peripheral blood, taken from a patient treated with radiotherapy plus ipilimumab. The sequence was collected from a human donor with non-small cell lung cancer who had a partial response to radiotherapy plus ipilimumab. This rearrangement joins TRBV9 to TRBJ2-5; 8 nucleotides line up with TRBD2. The CDR3 DNA is TGTGCCAGCAGCCCGACTAGCGATGAGACCCAGTACTTC. Translated: CASSPTSDETQYF.